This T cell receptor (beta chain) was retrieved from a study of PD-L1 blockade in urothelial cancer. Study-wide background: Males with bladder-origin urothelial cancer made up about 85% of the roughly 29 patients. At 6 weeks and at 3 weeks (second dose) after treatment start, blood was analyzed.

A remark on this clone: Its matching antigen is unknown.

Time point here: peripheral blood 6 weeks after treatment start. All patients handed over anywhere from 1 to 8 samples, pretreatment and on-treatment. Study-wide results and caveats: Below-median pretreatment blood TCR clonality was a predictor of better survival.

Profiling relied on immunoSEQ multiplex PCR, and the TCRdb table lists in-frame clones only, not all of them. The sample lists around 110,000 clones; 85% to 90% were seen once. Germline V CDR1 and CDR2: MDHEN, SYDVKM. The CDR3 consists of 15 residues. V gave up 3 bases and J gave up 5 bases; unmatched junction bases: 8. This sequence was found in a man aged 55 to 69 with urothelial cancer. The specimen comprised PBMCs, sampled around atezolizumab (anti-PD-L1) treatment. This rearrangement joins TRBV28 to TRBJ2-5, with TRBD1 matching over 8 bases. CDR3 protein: CASSFRTGGVETQYF. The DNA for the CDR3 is TGTGCCAGCAGTTTCCGTACAGGGGGAGTTGAGACCCAGTACTTC.